This T cell receptor (beta chain) appears in the sequencing data of a study of T cells in Graves' hyperthyroidism and ophthalmopathy. The V gene's germline CDR1 is MDHEN and CDR2 SYDVKM. Germline trimming cut 4 bases from V and 6 bases from J; bases unmatched to any gene: 4. This CDR3 contains 13 residues. This clonotype occurred many times. RNA transcripts were the template for amplifying TCR beta CDR3 regions. Researchers ran a first-round RT-PCR on the TCR CDR3 using the HTBI primer set. One entry per CDR3 protein, called by TCRdb with MiXCR from the multiplex PCR reads. Of around 400,000 distinct CDR3 sequences in the sample, just under 25% are singletons; the top ten hold 73%.

This receptor was taken from a man aged 50 to 59 with Graves' hyperthyroidism. Sequenced material: blood. The chain has TRBV28 and TRBJ2-7; 9 bases agree with TRBD1. This CDR3 is CASSSGQGGEQYF. DNA for the CDR3: TGTGCCAGCAGTTCGGGACAGGGTGGCGAGCAGTACTTC.